The clone carrying this TCR beta chain was found many times. Its cognate antigen is unknown. No treatment of any kind had been given to any patient before thyroid surgery. In the original workflow: For papillary thyroid cancer, a distant-metastasis classifier was constructed from CDR3 differences observed across clinicopathological groups. With MiXCR, TCRdb reprocessed the PCR reads. The V and J calls and clone size are TCRdb's, not the authors'. The sample lists about 39,000 clones, about 19% occurring once. This record comes from a study of metastatic and nonmetastatic thyroid tumors. At the level of the study: Across blood and tumor or nodule tissue, repertoires from malignant and benign thyroid patients were compared with one another.

Study findings and constraints: Significantly greater TCR beta diversity was reportedly found in malignant thyroid tumors than in benign nodules (in blood and tumor).

With 4 bases clipped from V and 3 bases from J, the junction kept 3 bases outside the gene matches. The CDR3 is 14 residues long. Germline V lookup: CDR1 SGHVS, CDR2 FQNEAQ. The chain links TRBV7-8 to TRBJ2-5; the match to TRBD1 covers 9 bases. This receptor was obtained from a female donor with papillary thyroid cancer or a benign thyroid nodule (not recorded which). Some clones in this sample may be carry-over from other donors' samples. Input material: tumor tissue. For the CDR3, the DNA is TGTGCCAGCAGCTCCTGGACAGGGGAAGAGACCCAGTACTTC. It encodes CASSSWTGEETQYF.